The source of this TCR beta chain is a study of shared clonotypes between healthy human individuals. The table came from immunoSEQ multiplex PCR; TCRdb's copy has only in-frame clones and leaves some out. The data show a few hundred thousand clones, approximately 79% seen once. Germline CDR1 and CDR2: MDHEN and SYDVKM. Trimming took off 5 bases at V and 8 bases at J, with 27 bases between the two ends. This CDR3 is built from 17 residues. Findings of the study overall: Sampling covered nothing but blood. Tissue TCR repertoires likely differ from those found in blood. Represented diversity, genetic and exposure-history alike, was limited by few donors.

Regarding this clone: Antigen: not known.

The rearrangement joins TRBV28 to TRBJ1-2; TRBD1 might be the D (6 bases). Sequencing was done on a sample of memory CD4+ T cells sorted from blood. The subset denotes: CD45RA-negative fraction. The origin of this receptor is a young man in good health. CDR3 in amino acids: CASSPIQDRIGNKGYTF. The CDR3 bases are TGTGCCAGCAGTCCAATTCAAGACAGGATCGGCAATAAGGGCTACACCTTC.